This T cell receptor beta chain emerged from a study of T cell changes during pregnancy in multiple sclerosis. Using immunoSEQ multiplex PCR, the repertoire was profiled, and TCRdb retains in-frame clones only, with some absent. The repertoire includes roughly 38,000 clones, 92% of them detected once, and 26% sits in the top ten. The source was CD8+ T cells from peripheral blood mononuclear cells, collected before pregnancy. The receptor's source is a female donor with multiple sclerosis, enrolled in a pregnancy study.

This CDR3 is CASSWGRGGNTIYF. DNA of the CDR3: TGTGCCAGCAGTTGGGGCAGGGGAGGAAACACCATATATTTT. The chain carries TRBV27 and TRBJ1-3; weak D call: TRBD1 (6 bases). Germline V gene lookup returns CDR1 MNHEY and CDR2 SMNVEV (reference sequence). Trimming cost V 4 bases and J 4 bases, with 11 bases left between them. The CDR3 has 14 residues.